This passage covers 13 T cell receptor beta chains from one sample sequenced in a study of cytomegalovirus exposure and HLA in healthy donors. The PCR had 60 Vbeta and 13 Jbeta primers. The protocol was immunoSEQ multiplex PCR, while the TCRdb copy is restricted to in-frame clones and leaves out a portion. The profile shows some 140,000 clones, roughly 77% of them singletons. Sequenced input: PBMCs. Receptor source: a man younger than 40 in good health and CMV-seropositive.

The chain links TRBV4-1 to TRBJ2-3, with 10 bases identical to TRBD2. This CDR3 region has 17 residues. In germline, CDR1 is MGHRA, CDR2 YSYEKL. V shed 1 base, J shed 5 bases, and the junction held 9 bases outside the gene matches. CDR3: CASSQGGLAGVRDTQYF. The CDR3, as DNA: TGCGCCAGCAGCCAAGGGGGGCTAGCGGGAGTGAGAGATACGCAGTATTTT.

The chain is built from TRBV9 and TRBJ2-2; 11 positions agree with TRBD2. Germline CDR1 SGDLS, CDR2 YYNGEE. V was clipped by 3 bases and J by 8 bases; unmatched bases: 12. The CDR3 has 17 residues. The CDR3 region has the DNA TGTGCCAGCAGCGGCCCACTAGCGGGGGCGCCTACGGGGGAGCTGTTTTTT. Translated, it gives CASSGPLAGAPTGELFF.

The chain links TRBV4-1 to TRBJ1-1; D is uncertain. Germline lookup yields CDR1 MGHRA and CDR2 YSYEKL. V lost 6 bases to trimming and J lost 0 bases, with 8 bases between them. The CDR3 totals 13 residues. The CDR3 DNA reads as TGCGCCAGCAGGGTCAGGATGAACACTGAAGCTTTCTTT. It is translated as CASRVRMNTEAFF.

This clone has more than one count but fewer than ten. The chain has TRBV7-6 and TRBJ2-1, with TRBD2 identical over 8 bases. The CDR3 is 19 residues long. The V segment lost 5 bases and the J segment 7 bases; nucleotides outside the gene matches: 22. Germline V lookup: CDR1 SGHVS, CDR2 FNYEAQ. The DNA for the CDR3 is TGTGCCAGCAGCCCGGGGAGGGCGGGGGGAACCCACGTAGAGAATGAGCAGTTCTTC. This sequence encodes CASSPGRAGGTHVENEQFF.

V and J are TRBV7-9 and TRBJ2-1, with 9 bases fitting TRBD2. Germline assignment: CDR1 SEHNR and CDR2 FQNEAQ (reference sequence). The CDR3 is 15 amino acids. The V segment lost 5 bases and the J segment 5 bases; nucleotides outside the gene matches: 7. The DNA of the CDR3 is TGTGCCAGCAGCAACAGCGGGGGGTCCCACAATGAGCAGTTCTTC. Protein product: CASSNSGGSHNEQFF.

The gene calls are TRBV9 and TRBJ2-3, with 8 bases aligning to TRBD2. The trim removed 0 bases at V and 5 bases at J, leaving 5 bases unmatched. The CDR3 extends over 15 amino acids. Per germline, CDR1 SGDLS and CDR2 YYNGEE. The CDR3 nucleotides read TGTGCCAGCAGCGTAGCGGGGGGGCCTGGAGATACGCAGTATTTT. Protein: CASSVAGGPGDTQYF.

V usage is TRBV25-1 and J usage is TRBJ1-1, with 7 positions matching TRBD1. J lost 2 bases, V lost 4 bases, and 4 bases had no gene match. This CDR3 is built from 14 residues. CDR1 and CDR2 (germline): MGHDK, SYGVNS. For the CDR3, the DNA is TGTGCCAGCAGTGCGCGACAGGGTAACACTGAAGCTTTCTTT. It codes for CASSARQGNTEAFF.

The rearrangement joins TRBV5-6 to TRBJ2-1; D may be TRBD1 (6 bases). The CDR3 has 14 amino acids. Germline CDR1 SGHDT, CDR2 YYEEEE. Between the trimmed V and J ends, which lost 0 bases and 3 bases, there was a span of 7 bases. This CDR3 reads CASSLGGLYNEQFF. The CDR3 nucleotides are TGTGCCAGCAGCTTGGGGGGGCTCTACAATGAGCAGTTCTTC.

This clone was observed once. CDR3 sequence reads: CASSYSPGGVHNEQFF. The CDR3 DNA is TGTGCCAGCAGTTACTCCCCCGGGGGAGTTCATAATGAGCAGTTCTTC. J is TRBJ2-1 and V is TRBV6-6; D may be TRBD2 (6 bases). Germline CDR1 reads MNHNY; CDR2 reads SVGAGI (reference sequence). Trimming cost V 0 bases and J 7 bases, with 16 bases left between them. The CDR3 runs to 16 residues.

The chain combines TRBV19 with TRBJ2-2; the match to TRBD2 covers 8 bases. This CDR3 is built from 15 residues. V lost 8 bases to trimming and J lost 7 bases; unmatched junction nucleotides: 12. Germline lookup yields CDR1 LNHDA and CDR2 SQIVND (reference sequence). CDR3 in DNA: TGTGCCAGTGAAAGGACGGGCGGGAGGATCGGGGAGCTGTTTTTT. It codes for CASERTGGRIGELFF. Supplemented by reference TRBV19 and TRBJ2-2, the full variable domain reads DGGITQSPKYLFRKEGQNVTLSCEQNLNHDAMYWYRQDPGQGLRLIYYSQIVNDFQKGDIAEGYSVSREKKESFPLTVTSAQKNPTAFYLCASERTGGRIGELFFGEGSRLTVL.

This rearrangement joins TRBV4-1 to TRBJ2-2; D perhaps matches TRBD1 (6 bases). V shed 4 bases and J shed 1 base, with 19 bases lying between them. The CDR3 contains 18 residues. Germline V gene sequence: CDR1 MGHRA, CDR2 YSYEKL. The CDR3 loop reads CASSPSFAGTQNTGELFF. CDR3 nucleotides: TGCGCCAGCAGCCCGTCTTTTGCTGGGACACAGAACACCGGGGAGCTGTTTTTT.

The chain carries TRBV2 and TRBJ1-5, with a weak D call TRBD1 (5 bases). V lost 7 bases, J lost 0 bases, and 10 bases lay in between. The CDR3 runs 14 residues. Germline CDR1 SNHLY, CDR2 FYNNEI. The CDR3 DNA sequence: TGTGCCAGCAAGACAGCTTATAGCAATCAGCCCCAGCATTTT. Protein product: CASKTAYSNQPQHF.

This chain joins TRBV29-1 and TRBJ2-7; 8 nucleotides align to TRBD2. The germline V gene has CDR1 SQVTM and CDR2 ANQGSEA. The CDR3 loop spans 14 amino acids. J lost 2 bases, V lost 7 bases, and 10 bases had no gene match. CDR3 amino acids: CSATGGVNTYEQYF. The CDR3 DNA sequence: TGCAGCGCCACGGGGGGGGTCAACACCTACGAGCAGTACTTC.